Included here is one TCR beta chain sequence, with context. This record comes from a study of blood T cell repertoires in COVID-19. Cohorts were assigned according to the clinical history that participants reported. J gave up 4 bases and V 3 bases, and 8 bases lay outside the gene matches. CDR3 length: 16 amino acids. Germline-derived CDR1 and CDR2 are MDHEN and SYDVKM. Repertoires were generated with immunoSEQ multiplex PCR, while TCRdb's copy carries only in-frame clones and drops some. The sample contains about 430,000 clones, about 88% of which appear only once. The sequenced sample was PBMCs or T cells enriched from blood (not recorded which). The TCR originated in a woman between 18 and 30 years old who had been exposed to COVID-19. V and J are TRBV28 and TRBJ2-2; 7 nucleotides agree with TRBD1. CDR3 region: CASSLIPDRVTGELFF. CDR3 sequence (DNA): TGTGCCAGCAGTTTGATCCCAGACAGGGTCACCGGGGAGCTGTTTTTT.